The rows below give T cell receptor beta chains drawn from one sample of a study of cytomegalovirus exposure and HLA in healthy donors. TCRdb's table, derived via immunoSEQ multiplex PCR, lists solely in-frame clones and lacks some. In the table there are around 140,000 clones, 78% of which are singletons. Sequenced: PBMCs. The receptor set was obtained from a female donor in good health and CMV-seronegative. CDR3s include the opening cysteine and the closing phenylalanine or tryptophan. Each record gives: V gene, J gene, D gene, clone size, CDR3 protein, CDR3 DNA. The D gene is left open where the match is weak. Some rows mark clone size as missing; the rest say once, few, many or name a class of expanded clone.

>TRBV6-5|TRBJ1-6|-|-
CASRQATGANSPLHF
TGTGCCAGCAGGCAAGCAACAGGTGCGAATTCACCCCTCCACTTT
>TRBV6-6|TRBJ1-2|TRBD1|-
CASSYAGGDGYTF
TGTGCCAGCAGTTACGCAGGGGGAGATGGCTACACCTTC
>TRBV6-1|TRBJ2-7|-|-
CASSEAVWAWSYEQYF
TGTGCCAGCAGTGAAGCGGTCTGGGCTTGGTCCTACGAGCAGTACTTC
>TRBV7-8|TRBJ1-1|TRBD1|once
CASSKGQANTEAFF
TGTGCCAGCAGCAAGGGACAGGCGAACACTGAAGCTTTCTTT
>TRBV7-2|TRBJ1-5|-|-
CASSLGGRGNQPQHF
TGTGCCAGCAGCTTAGGGGGGCGCGGCAATCAGCCCCAGCATTTT
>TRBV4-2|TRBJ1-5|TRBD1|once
CASSQDQGGANQPQHF
TGTGCCAGCAGCCAAGATCAGGGGGGAGCTAATCAGCCCCAGCATTTT
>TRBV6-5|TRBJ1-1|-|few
CASSYLGGSEAFF
TGTGCCAGCAGTTACTTGGGGGGTTCTGAAGCTTTCTTT
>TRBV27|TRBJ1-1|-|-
CASSSGEEAFF
TGTGCCAGCAGTTCAGGGGAGGAAGCTTTCTTT
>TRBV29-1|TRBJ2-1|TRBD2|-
CSVWGGEQFF
TGCAGCGTATGGGGGGGAGAGCAGTTCTTC
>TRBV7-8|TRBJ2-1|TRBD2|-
CASSLVGLAGIHEQFF
TGTGCCAGCAGCTTAGTAGGACTAGCGGGTATCCATGAGCAGTTCTTC
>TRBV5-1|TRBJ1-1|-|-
CASSLDGLNTEAFF
TGCGCCAGCAGCTTGGATGGGCTGAACACTGAAGCTTTCTTT
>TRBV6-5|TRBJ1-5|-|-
CASSLAEHQPQHF
TGTGCCAGCAGTCTAGCTGAGCATCAGCCCCAGCATTTT
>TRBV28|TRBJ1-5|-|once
CASSPRQPQHF
TGTGCCAGCAGTCCCCGTCAGCCCCAGCATTTT
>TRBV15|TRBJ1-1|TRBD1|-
CATSRSGQTNTEAFF
TGTGCCACCAGCAGATCGGGACAGACGAACACTGAAGCTTTCTTT
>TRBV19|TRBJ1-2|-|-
CASRSGDTPMSGYTF
TGTGCCAGTAGAAGTGGGGACACTCCGATGTCGGGCTACACCTTC
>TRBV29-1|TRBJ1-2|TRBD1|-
CSVDPETGDYGYTF
TGCAGCGTTGACCCCGAGACAGGGGACTATGGCTACACCTTC
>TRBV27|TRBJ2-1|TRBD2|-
CASSLRREGYNEQFF
TGTGCCAGCAGTTTAAGGCGGGAGGGATACAATGAGCAGTTCTTC
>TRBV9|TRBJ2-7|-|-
CASSGLVQSEQYF
TGTGCCAGCTCAGGTTTAGTGCAGTCCGAGCAGTACTTC
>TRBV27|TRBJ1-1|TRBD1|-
CASSTGTVNTEAFF
TGTGCCAGCAGTACAGGGACAGTGAACACTGAAGCTTTCTTT
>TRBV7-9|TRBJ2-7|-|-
CASSHNPPSPYYEQYF
TGTGCCAGCAGCCACAACCCCCCTAGCCCTTACTACGAGCAGTACTTC
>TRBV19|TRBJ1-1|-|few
CASSMSTDEAFF
TGTGCCAGTAGTATGAGCACAGATGAAGCTTTCTTT
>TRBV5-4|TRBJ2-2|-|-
CASSHGSRSGNTGELFF
TGTGCCAGCAGCCACGGGTCGCGGTCCGGGAACACCGGGGAGCTGTTTTTT
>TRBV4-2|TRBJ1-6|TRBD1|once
CASSPPLGTANSPLHF
TGTGCCAGCAGCCCCCCCCTTGGGACAGCTAATTCACCCCTCCACTTT
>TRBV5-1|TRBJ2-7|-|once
CASSSPRDSNRKKYF
TGCGCCAGCAGCTCTCCCCGGGACTCGAACAGAAAGAAGTACTTC
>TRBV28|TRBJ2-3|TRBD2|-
CASSSRRTSPDTQYF
TGTGCCAGCAGTAGCCGTAGGACTAGCCCAGATACGCAGTATTTT
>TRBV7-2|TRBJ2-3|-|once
CASSLLVAPSTDTQYF
TGTGCCAGCAGCTTATTAGTAGCGCCTAGCACAGATACGCAGTATTTT
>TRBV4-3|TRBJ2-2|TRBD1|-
CASSLSGDRDSGELFF
TGCGCCAGCAGCCTTTCAGGGGACAGAGATTCCGGGGAGCTGTTTTTT
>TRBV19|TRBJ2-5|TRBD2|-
CASSRGGTSETQYF
TGTGCCAGTAGTCGAGGCGGGACTAGCGAGACCCAGTACTTC
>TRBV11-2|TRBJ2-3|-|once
CASSLGGNTDTQYF
TGTGCCAGCAGCTTAGGAGGGAACACAGATACGCAGTATTTT
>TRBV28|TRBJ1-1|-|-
CASSKGVADTEAFF
TGTGCCAGCAGTAAGGGGGTGGCGGACACTGAAGCTTTCTTT
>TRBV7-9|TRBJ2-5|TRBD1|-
CSSSLGETGGRETQYF
TGTTCCAGCAGCTTAGGGGAGACAGGGGGGAGAGAGACCCAGTACTTC
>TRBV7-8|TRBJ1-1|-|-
CASTYELNTEAFF
TGTGCCAGCACATACGAGTTGAACACTGAAGCTTTCTTT
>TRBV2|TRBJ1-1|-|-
CASTDSRRVTLWAFF
TGTGCCAGCACGGACAGCCGCCGCGTTACCCTGTGGGCTTTCTTT
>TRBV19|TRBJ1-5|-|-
CASSIVWQGNQPQHF
TGTGCCAGTAGTATAGTCTGGCAGGGAAATCAGCCCCAGCATTTT
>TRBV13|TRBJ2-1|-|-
CASSLGLGLSSYNEQFF
TGTGCCAGCAGCTTAGGACTAGGGCTGAGCTCCTACAATGAGCAGTTCTTC
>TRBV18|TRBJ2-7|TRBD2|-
CASSPEGLAGDEQYF
TGTGCCAGCTCACCGGAGGGACTAGCGGGAGACGAGCAGTACTTC
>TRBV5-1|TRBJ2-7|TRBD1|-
CASSTPGQGGYEQYF
TGTGCCAGCAGCACCCCGGGACAGGGGGGTTACGAGCAGTACTTC
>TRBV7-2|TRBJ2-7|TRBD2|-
CASSLGLAGGPGQYF
TGTGCCAGCAGCTTAGGACTAGCGGGGGGCCCTGGGCAGTACTTC
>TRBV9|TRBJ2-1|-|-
CASSPDWPSYNEQFF
TGTGCCAGCAGCCCCGACTGGCCCTCCTACAATGAGCAGTTCTTC
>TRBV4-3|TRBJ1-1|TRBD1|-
CASSQDSATGGGTNTEAFF
TGCGCCAGCAGCCAAGATTCGGCGACAGGGGGGGGTACGAACACTGAAGCTTTCTTT
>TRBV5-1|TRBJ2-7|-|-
CASSLGPQLGASSYEQYF
TGCGCCAGCAGCTTGGGTCCACAGTTGGGAGCAAGCTCCTACGAGCAGTACTTC
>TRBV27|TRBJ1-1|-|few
CASSLGVRVRGTEAFF
TGTGCCAGCAGTTTAGGGGTCAGGGTCAGGGGTACTGAAGCTTTCTTT
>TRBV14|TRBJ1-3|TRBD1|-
CASSFTGTGVYF
TGTGCCAGCAGCTTCACCGGGACAGGGGTATATTTT
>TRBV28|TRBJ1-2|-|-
CASSSAFGTTYGYTF
TGTGCCAGCAGTTCGGCGTTTGGGACAACTTATGGCTACACCTTC
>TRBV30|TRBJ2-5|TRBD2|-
CAWSVLAGTQETQYF
TGTGCCTGGAGTGTGTTAGCGGGAACCCAAGAGACCCAGTACTTC
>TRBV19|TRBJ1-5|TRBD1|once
CASSIEGTGSIGNQPQHF
TGTGCCAGTAGTATAGAGGGGACAGGGAGTATCGGCAATCAGCCCCAGCATTTT
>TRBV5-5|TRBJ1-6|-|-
CASSLTGQSPLHF
TGTGCCAGCAGCTTAACAGGTCAGAGTCCCCTCCACTTT
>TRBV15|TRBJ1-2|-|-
CATSRDRQAYGYTF
TGTGCCACCAGCAGAGATCGGCAGGCCTATGGCTACACCTTC
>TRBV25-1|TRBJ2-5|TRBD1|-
CASSEYRGGQGKETQYF
TGTGCCAGCAGTGAATATAGGGGGGGACAGGGCAAAGAGACCCAGTACTTC
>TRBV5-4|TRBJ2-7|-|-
CASSGGGSYEQYF
TGTGCCAGCAGTGGAGGAGGCTCCTACGAGCAGTACTTC
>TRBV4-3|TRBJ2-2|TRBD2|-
CASSPGTSGRPGPGELFF
TGCGCCAGCAGCCCTGGGACTAGCGGGCGTCCCGGTCCCGGGGAGCTGTTTTTT
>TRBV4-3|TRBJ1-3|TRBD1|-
CASSQGTGSGNTIYF
TGCGCCAGCAGCCAGGGGACAGGCTCCGGAAACACCATATATTTT